The 14 T cell receptor beta chains reported below all come from one sample, sequenced in a study of T cells in Graves' hyperthyroidism and ophthalmopathy. The source material, RNA transcripts, was used to amplify TCR beta CDR3 regions. In the first-round RT-PCR of the TCR CDR3, the HTBI primer set was used. TCRdb re-analysed the multiplex PCR reads in MiXCR, keeping a single row per CDR3 protein. This sample yields about 690,000 distinct CDR3 sequences, of which about 18% are seen a single time; 15% to 18% belongs to the top ten. Sequenced sample: blood. Source of these receptors: a man aged 50 to 60 with Graves' hyperthyroidism.

In this sample, this clonotype turned up many times. The chain uses TRBV30 and TRBJ1-1; D is perhaps TRBD1 (5 bases). V was shortened by 0 bases and J by 3 bases, with 8 bases between the two germline ends. CDR1 GTSNPN and CDR2 SVGIG come from the germline V gene (reference sequence). The CDR3 totals 13 residues. The CDR3 sequence: CAWSVQGDTEAFF. CDR3 bases: TGTGCCTGGAGTGTACAAGGGGACACTGAAGCTTTCTTT.

This clonotype is a singleton in its sample. This is likely a read error, given that the CDR3 carries no conserved phenylalanine or tryptophan at its end. CDR3 region: CASSKGGGSQPQHL. CDR3 in DNA: TGTGCCAGCAGCAAGGGGGGGGGTTCTCAGCCCCAGCATCTT. V is TRBV12-3 or TRBV12-4 and J is TRBJ1-5, with a tentative D call TRBD1 (6 bases). The CDR3 runs to 14 residues. V shed 6 bases and J shed 6 bases, with 15 bases lying between them.

The chain joins TRBV7-3 to TRBJ2-2; tentative D call: TRBD1 (5 bases). CDR1 and CDR2 (germline): SGHTA, FQGTGA. The ends were cut back, 3 bases at V and 6 bases at J, with 11 bases in the middle. There are 14 residues in the CDR3. This CDR3 reads CASSFLDSPGELFF. The DNA of the CDR3 is TGTGCCAGCAGCTTCTTAGACAGCCCCGGGGAGCTGTTTTTT.

In its sample, this clonotype was seen many times. The genes are TRBV12-3 or TRBV12-4 and TRBJ2-5, with 7 bases aligning to TRBD2. With V trimmed by 7 bases and J by 5 bases, 4 bases remained unmatched. The CDR3 loop spans 12 amino acids. In nucleotides, the CDR3 is TGTGCCAGCACTTCCGGGGGGGAGACCCAGTACTTC. As protein: CASTSGGETQYF.

This chain connects TRBV6-1 to TRBJ1-2; 8 bases map to TRBD1. V lost 4 bases, J lost 7 bases, and 11 bases stayed unmatched. Germline V gene lookup returns CDR1 MNHNS and CDR2 SASEGT. The CDR3 spans 15 residues. The CDR3 sequence: CASSVVRTGNPGYTF. In DNA, the CDR3 is TGTGCCAGCAGTGTCGTTAGGACAGGGAATCCTGGCTACACCTTC.

The chain uses TRBV28 and TRBJ2-1; maybe TRBD2 (6 bases). Trimming took 4 bases from V and 7 from J, leaving 14 bases between them. CDR3 length: 14 amino acids. In germline, CDR1 is MDHEN, CDR2 SYDVKM. CDR3 sequence reads: CASSSPGLPNEQFF. CDR3 DNA: TGTGCCAGCAGTTCCCCGGGACTTCCGAATGAGCAGTTCTTC.

This chain connects TRBV9 to TRBJ2-2; D uncertain. Germline CDR1 is SGDLS and CDR2 is YYNGEE. The V and J ends lost 0 bases and 10 bases respectively, with 13 bases between them. The CDR3 has 14 amino acids. Here the CDR3 DNA reads TGTGCCAGCAGCGTAGATACGGCCTCTAAGGAGCTGTTTTTT. As protein: CASSVDTASKELFF.

This clonotype was counted many times. J is TRBJ2-7 and V is TRBV5-1; TRBD2 matches at 7 bases. Germline CDR1 SGHRS, CDR2 YFSETQ. This CDR3 comprises 15 residues. J lost 2 bases, V lost 0 bases, and 5 bases had no gene match. The CDR3 here is CASSLVSSGTYEQYF. CDR3 coding DNA: TGCGCCAGCAGCTTGGTGTCTAGCGGAACCTACGAGCAGTACTTC. Filled out from reference TRBV5-1 and TRBJ2-7, the complete variable domain reads KAGVTQTPRYLIKTRGQQVTLSCSPISGHRSVSWYQQTPGQGLQFLFEYFSETQRNKGNFPGRFSGRQFSNSRSEMNVSTLELGDSALYLCASSLVSSGTYEQYFGPGTRLTVT.

The chain is built from TRBV10-2 and TRBJ1-5; D is ambiguous. Trimming took 3 bases from V and 10 from J, leaving 13 bases between them. The CDR3 runs 13 residues. Germline CDR1 is WSHSY and CDR2 is SAAADI. CDR3 protein: CASSELVPGPQHF. For the CDR3, the DNA is TGCGCCAGCAGTGAATTGGTTCCAGGCCCCCAGCATTTT.

This clonotype was seen a handful of times. The chain combines TRBV24-1 with TRBJ2-1, with 12 bases identical to TRBD1. Germline CDR1 and CDR2: KGHDR and SFDVKD. V shed 3 bases, J shed 7 bases, and the junction held 6 bases outside the gene matches. The CDR3 spans 16 residues. The CDR3 protein is CATSDPGTGGLNEQFF. The CDR3 region has the DNA TGTGCCACCAGTGATCCCGGGACAGGGGGCTTGAATGAGCAGTTCTTC.

There are many counts of this clonotype. The V and J genes are TRBV28 and TRBJ2-5; D not certain. The CDR3 length is 16 residues. Between the trimmed V and J ends, which lost 3 bases and 0 bases, there was a span of 14 bases. In germline, CDR1 is MDHEN, CDR2 SYDVKM. The chain's CDR3 is CASSLSRLGYQETQYF. CDR3 in DNA: TGTGCCAGCAGTTTGTCCAGGTTGGGGTACCAAGAGACCCAGTACTTC.

This clonotype was detected only a few times. This chain links TRBV12-3 or TRBV12-4 with TRBJ1-1; D gene ambiguous. The CDR3 has 15 amino acids. Trimming pared 1 base from V and 3 bases from J, leaving 12 bases between. The CDR3 sequence is CASSLEWVEDTEAFF. The CDR3 region has the DNA TGTGCCAGCAGTTTAGAATGGGTGGAAGACACTGAAGCTTTCTTT.

The table lists this clonotype with many counts. This sequence joins TRBV7-8 and TRBJ2-3; D may be TRBD1 or TRBD2 (7 bases each). This CDR3 spans 16 amino acids. V lost 5 bases and J lost 5, with 20 bases in between. CDR1 and CDR2 (germline): SGHVS, FQNEAQ. The CDR3 region is CASSQGGPGLGDTQYF. The CDR3 DNA reads as TGTGCCAGCAGCCAGGGGGGGCCAGGTTTGGGAGATACGCAGTATTTT.

The chain recombines TRBV28 with TRBJ2-7; TRBD1 aligns across 7 bases. The ends lost 7 bases at V and 6 bases at J; junction bases unmatched: 12. Germline loops: CDR1 MDHEN, CDR2 SYDVKM. The CDR3 has 14 residues. The CDR3 DNA reads as TGTGCCAGCACGACGACAGGGTTTAAAGGCGAGCAGTACTTC. Amino acid sequence: CASTTTGFKGEQYF. The entire variable domain, with the rest obtained from reference TRBV28 and TRBJ2-7, is as follows: DVKVTQSSRYLVKRTGEKVFLECVQDMDHENMFWYRQDPGLGLRLIYFSYDVKMKEKGDIPEGYSVSREKKERFSLILESASTNQTSMYLCASTTTGFKGEQYFGPGTRLTVT.